A single T cell receptor beta chain is shown here with its context. The antigen is unknown. Combining a sample-barcoded 5' primer with a J-beta primer mix, a second PCR ran for 7 to 11 cycles. TCRdb redid the calling of the 5' RACE reads with MiXCR, one entry per CDR3 protein. This sample has around 850,000 distinct CDR3 sequences, with around 36% found just once. The data are from a study of blood T cells in healthy people across ages. Overall study results and limits: Higher diversity, along with more naive CD4+ cells, distinguished long-lived donors from aged donors. Correlation between TCR beta diversity and naive T cell percentage was strong.

Input material: blood. This TCR came from a man aged 18 to 30 in good health.

CDR3 sequence (DNA): TGTGCCAGCAGCTTAATCGCCAAAACTGAAGCTTTCTTT. It is translated as CASSLIAKTEAFF. The rearrangement links TRBV11-2 to TRBJ1-1; D remains unclear. Germline CDR1 SGHAT, CDR2 FQNNGV. Between the trimmed V and J ends, which lost 2 bases and 5 bases, there was a span of 9 bases. This CDR3 comprises 13 residues.